A single sample is the source of the 27 T cell receptor beta chains below, sequenced in a study of blood T cell repertoires in COVID-19. TCRdb's copy holds only in-frame clones and misses some; the assay was immunoSEQ multiplex PCR. The data contain more than 150,000 clones, roughly 86% of them singletons. Sequencing used peripheral blood. These receptors came from a man aged 40-49 years with active or convalescent COVID-19.

In regard to this clone: This sample includes further DNA sequences coding for the same CDR3. The genes are TRBV30 and TRBJ2-7; D is possibly TRBD2 (7 bases). Germline-derived CDR1 and CDR2 are GTSNPN and SVGIG (reference sequence). CDR3 length: 14 residues. The V gene lost 0 bases and the J gene lost 4 bases, with 13 bases spanning the gap. The CDR3 region is CAWSVVGGGYEQYF. CDR3 sequence (DNA): TGTGCCTGGAGTGTAGTGGGAGGGGGTTACGAGCAGTACTTC.

In this sample, this clone turned up once. CDR3 loop: CASSVATRSPLHF. Written as DNA, the CDR3 is TGTGCCAGCAGCGTAGCTACGCGGTCACCCCTCCACTTT. The chain recombines TRBV9 with TRBJ1-6; D gene unclear. The CDR3 is 13 amino acids. The V gene lost 0 bases and the J gene lost 10 bases, with 8 bases spanning the gap. Germline loops: CDR1 SGDLS, CDR2 YYNGEE.

This chain links TRBV2 with TRBJ1-4; tentatively, D is TRBD1 (5 bases). V dropped 6 bases and J dropped 5 bases, with 13 bases sitting between them. Germline CDR1 reads SNHLY; CDR2 reads FYNNEI. The CDR3 covers 14 residues. The CDR3 loop is CASRDDSRNEKLFF. The CDR3 region has the DNA TGTGCCAGCAGAGACGACAGCCGGAATGAAAAACTGTTTTTT.

The chain recombines TRBV19 with TRBJ1-4; 8 bases agree with TRBD1. The CDR3 sequence is 16 residues long. V was clipped by 5 bases and J by 4 bases; unmatched bases: 9. The germline V gene has CDR1 LNHDA and CDR2 SQIVND (reference sequence). CDR3 amino acids: CASSVGTGVINEKLFF. For the CDR3, the DNA is TGTGCCAGTAGTGTTGGGACAGGTGTGATTAATGAAAAACTGTTTTTT.

The rearrangement joins TRBV4-2 to TRBJ1-1; tentatively, D is TRBD1 (5 bases). The CDR3 spans 14 residues. In germline, CDR1 is LGHNA, CDR2 YNFKEQ. The V end lost 4 bases, the J end lost 8 bases, and 17 bases lay between the germline ends. The CDR3 reads CASSPEGGRTEAFF. For the CDR3, the DNA is TGTGCCAGCAGCCCCGAAGGTGGCCGGACAGAAGCTTTCTTT.

The rearrangement uses TRBV18 and TRBJ1-2; D remains ambiguous. The CDR3 is made up of 16 amino acids. Germline V lookup: CDR1 KGHSH, CDR2 LQKENI. The V and J ends lost 6 bases and 0 bases respectively, with 17 bases between them. CDR3 DNA: TGTGCCAGCTCGCCCGCCCCCACAGCTACTAACTATGGCTACACCTTC. It encodes CASSPAPTATNYGYTF.

V and J are TRBV28 and TRBJ1-6; tentatively, D is TRBD1 (5 bases). This CDR3 region has 15 residues. Trimming shortened V by 6 bases and J by 9 bases, and 18 bases separated the two germline ends. Germline CDR1 MDHEN, CDR2 SYDVKM. CDR3 region: CASRGGRIRLSPLHF. The CDR3 DNA follows: TGTGCCAGCAGGGGGGGAAGGATACGCCTTTCACCCCTCCACTTT.

The CDR3 is CAISESNIRVGATDTQYF. In nucleotides, the CDR3 is TGTGCCATCAGTGAGTCGAATATTCGGGTGGGGGCCACAGATACGCAGTATTTT. V and J are TRBV10-3 and TRBJ2-3; D might be TRBD1 (6 bases). The CDR3 sequence is 18 residues long. Germline V gene data show CDR1 as ENHRY and CDR2 as SYGVKD. The V end lost 0 bases, the J end lost 2 bases, and 18 bases lay between the germline ends.

This chain links TRBV28 with TRBJ1-1, with 9 bases fitting TRBD1. V lost 3 bases and J lost 6; bases outside the gene matches: 5. This CDR3 region has 14 residues. The germline gives CDR1 MDHEN, CDR2 SYDVKM. The CDR3 nucleotides read TGTGCCAGCAGTTTCACAGGGGGCAGAGCTGAAGCTTTCTTT. Translating it yields CASSFTGGRAEAFF.

A remark on this clone: The junction differs from germline at one of its ends, possibly a read error. The chain uses TRBV7-7 and TRBJ2-5; TRBD2 is a possible D gene (6 bases). CDR3 length: 13 amino acids. Germline CDR1 and CDR2: SSHAT and FNYEAQ (reference sequence). CDR3 protein: CASSPGRQETQYF. The CDR3 DNA follows: TGTGCTAGCAGCCCTGGGAGGCAAGAGACCCAGTACTTC.

This clone has just one count. CDR3 in amino acids: CASSSRSGVRDEQYF. In nucleotides, the CDR3 is TGCGCCAGCAGCTCCCGGAGTGGTGTCCGGGACGAGCAGTACTTC. The chain employs TRBV5-1 and TRBJ2-7; D is ambiguous. The germline V gene encodes CDR1 SGHRS and CDR2 YFSETQ. The V end was cut by 3 bases, the J end by 5 bases, with 18 bases between. The CDR3 totals 15 residues.

The rearrangement joins TRBV19 to TRBJ1-2; D perhaps matches TRBD1 (6 bases). Trimming removed 5 bases from V and 2 bases from J, with 9 bases in between. The CDR3 runs to 13 residues. Germline V gives CDR1 LNHDA, CDR2 SQIVND (reference sequence). For the CDR3, the DNA is TGTGCCAGTAGTCCCGGACAGAACTATGGCTACACCTTC. Encoded protein: CASSPGQNYGYTF.

The chain couples TRBV25-1 to TRBJ1-2; D may be TRBD1 (6 bases). The CDR3 totals 14 residues. V lost 5 bases, J lost 9 bases, and 19 bases lay in between. Looked up from germline, CDR1 is MGHDK and CDR2 is SYGVNS. CDR3 coding DNA: TGTGCCAGCAGTACCTACAGGGAGGGGGATTGCTACACCTTC. Translated, it gives CASSTYREGDCYTF.

The rearrangement links TRBV7-2 to TRBJ1-3; no definite D call. Trimming took 0 bases from V and 2 from J, leaving 8 bases between them. This CDR3 has 15 residues. Per germline, CDR1 SGHTA and CDR2 FQGNSA. The CDR3 region has the DNA TGTGCCAGCAGCTTAGCGCACGGGACTGGAAACACCATATATTTT. Translated, it gives CASSLAHGTGNTIYF.

Only one count was recorded for this clone. This CDR3 reads CASTTGTGVSGANVLTF. The DNA for the CDR3 is TGTGCCAGCACCACCGGGACAGGGGTGTCTGGGGCCAACGTCCTGACTTTC. The V gene is TRBV7-3, the J gene TRBJ2-6, with 10 positions matching TRBD1. CDR1 is SGHTA and CDR2 is FQGTGA in the germline V gene. Losses at the gene ends were 7 bases for V and 1 base for J; bases not matched to a gene: 7. There are 17 residues in the CDR3.

The rearrangement links TRBV10-3 to TRBJ1-6; D is possibly TRBD1 (5 bases). The CDR3 has 14 amino acids. Looked up from germline, CDR1 is ENHRY and CDR2 is SYGVKD. Trimming removed 6 bases from V and 8 bases from J, with 14 bases in between. The CDR3, as DNA: TGTGCCATCAGCGGACATGGTTCGGATTCACCCCTCCACTTT. This gives the protein CAISGHGSDSPLHF.

The chain is built from TRBV30 and TRBJ1-4; D is ambiguous. The germline V gene encodes CDR1 GTSNPN and CDR2 SVGIG (reference sequence). The CDR3 totals 14 residues. V dropped 5 bases and J dropped 7 bases, with 17 bases sitting between them. The CDR3 reads CAWWRSGLGEKLFF. CDR3 DNA: TGTGCCTGGTGGAGGTCGGGGTTGGGTGAAAAACTGTTTTTT. Looking up the rest from reference TRBV30 and TRBJ1-4 gives the full variable domain: SQTIHQWPATLVQPVGSPLSLECTVEGTSNPNLYWYRQAAGRGLQLLFYSVGIGQISSEVPQNLSASRPQDRQFILSSKKLLLSDSGFYLCAWWRSGLGEKLFFGSGTQLSVL.

This clone was seen only a few times. This sequence joins TRBV6-6 and TRBJ1-2; 7 nucleotides line up with TRBD1. CDR1 is MNHNY, CDR2 SVGAGI, per germline (reference sequence). The CDR3 sequence is 13 residues long. V trimming: 5 bases; J trimming: 6 bases; junction bases outside the gene matches: 6. In nucleotides, the CDR3 is TGTGCCAGCAGTAGTGACAGGGTTAATGGCTACACCTTC. Amino acids: CASSSDRVNGYTF.

The V and J genes are TRBV6-6 and TRBJ1-3; a possible D gene is TRBD1 (5 bases). This CDR3 has 17 residues. Trimming cost V 5 bases and J 0 bases, with 17 bases left between them. CDR1 is MNHNY and CDR2 is SVGAGI in the germline V gene (reference sequence). CDR3 in DNA: TGTGCCAGCAGTCCCTCTGTCCGACAGAACTCTGGAAACACCATATATTTT. Its translation is CASSPSVRQNSGNTIYF.

The chain combines TRBV7-8 with TRBJ2-7; TRBD2 might be the D (6 bases). V lost 5 bases to trimming and J lost 8 bases, with 13 bases between them. Germline V lookup: CDR1 SGHVS, CDR2 FQNEAQ. The CDR3 extends over 12 amino acids. CDR3 region: CASSPGSIQQYF. CDR3 in DNA: TGTGCCAGCAGCCCCGGGAGTATTCAGCAGTACTTC.

The rearrangement uses TRBV30 and TRBJ1-4; D is possibly TRBD1 (5 bases). The germline gives CDR1 GTSNPN, CDR2 SVGIG (reference sequence). V was shortened by 4 bases and J by 2 bases, with 11 bases between the two germline ends. This CDR3 contains 14 residues. CDR3 amino acids: CAWNQGSTNEKLFF. The CDR3 region has the DNA TGTGCCTGGAATCAGGGTAGCACTAATGAAAAACTGTTTTTT.

The chain combines TRBV5-1 with TRBJ1-1, with D hard to call. V gave up 0 bases and J gave up 1 base, with 10 bases separating them. The germline V gene has CDR1 SGHRS and CDR2 YFSETQ. The CDR3 covers 15 residues. The CDR3 is CASSLGVTTNTEAFF. The CDR3 nucleotides read TGCGCCAGCAGCTTGGGTGTGACAACGAACACTGAAGCTTTCTTT.

V and J are TRBV27 and TRBJ2-6; D is possibly TRBD1 (5 bases). CDR1 is MNHEY, CDR2 SMNVEV, per germline (reference sequence). This CDR3 is 16 amino acids long. V shed 6 bases and J shed 0 bases, with 12 bases lying between them. CDR3 bases: TGTGCCAGCAGCTACCAGGGCAGCTCTGGGGCCAACGTCCTGACTTTC. This gives the protein CASSYQGSSGANVLTF.

This sequence joins TRBV19 and TRBJ1-3; 7 bases line up with TRBD1. V gave up 9 bases and J gave up 0 bases; unmatched junction bases: 11. Germline V lookup: CDR1 LNHDA, CDR2 SQIVND (reference sequence). This CDR3 contains 16 residues. CDR3 amino acids: CASRDPGGSSGNTIYF. CDR3 nucleotide sequence: TGTGCCAGCAGAGATCCAGGGGGGAGCTCTGGAAACACCATATATTTT.

The chain links TRBV9 to TRBJ1-2; D call uncertain. Trimming pared 3 bases from V and 3 bases from J, leaving 15 bases between. There are 15 residues in the CDR3. CDR1 and CDR2 (germline): SGDLS, YYNGEE. This CDR3 reads CASSAHPGYDYGYTF. The CDR3 DNA reads TGTGCCAGCAGCGCTCACCCGGGATATGACTATGGCTACACCTTC. The full variable domain, its missing parts supplied by reference TRBV9 and TRBJ1-2, is DSGVTQTPKHLITATGQRVTLRCSPRSGDLSVYWYQQSLDQGLQFLIQYYNGEERAKGNILERFSAQQFPDLHSELNLSSLELGDSALYFCASSAHPGYDYGYTFGSGTRLTVV.

The chain joins TRBV24-1 to TRBJ2-1; possible D gene TRBD1, 6 bases. V lost 9 bases to trimming and J lost 0 bases, with 8 bases between them. This CDR3 has 13 residues. CDR1 is KGHDR, CDR2 SFDVKD, per germline. The CDR3 is CATQGSSYNEQFF. The DNA for the CDR3 is TGTGCCACCCAGGGGAGCTCCTACAATGAGCAGTTCTTC.

The gene calls are TRBV11-2 and TRBJ1-2; 9 nucleotides match TRBD1. The V segment lost 8 bases and the J segment 0 bases; nucleotides outside the gene matches: 16. CDR3 length: 18 amino acids. Germline CDR1 and CDR2: SGHAT and FQNNGV. CDR3 DNA sequence: TGTGCCAGCTCGAGGCGACAGGGGGGGGCAGGAGCTAACTATGGCTACACCTTC. Translated, it gives CASSRRQGGAGANYGYTF.